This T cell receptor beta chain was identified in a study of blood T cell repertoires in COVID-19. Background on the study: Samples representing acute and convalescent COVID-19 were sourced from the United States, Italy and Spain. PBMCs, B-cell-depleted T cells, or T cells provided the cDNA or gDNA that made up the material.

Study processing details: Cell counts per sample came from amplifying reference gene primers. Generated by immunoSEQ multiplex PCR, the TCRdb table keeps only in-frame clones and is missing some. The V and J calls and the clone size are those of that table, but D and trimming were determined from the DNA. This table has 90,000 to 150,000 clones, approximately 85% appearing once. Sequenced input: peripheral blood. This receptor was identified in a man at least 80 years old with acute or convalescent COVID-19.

As DNA, the CDR3 is TGTGCCAGCTCAACGGCTCTTCGACAGGCCGGAAATTCACCCCTCCACTTT. As protein: CASSTALRQAGNSPLHF. This chain joins TRBV18 and TRBJ1-6, with D perhaps matching TRBD1 (6 bases). Germline CDR1 and CDR2: KGHSH and LQKENI. This CDR3 has 17 amino acids. V was trimmed by 5 bases and J by 7 bases, leaving 21 bases between them.